The text below deals with one T cell receptor (beta chain). This record comes from a study of shared T cell receptors in the human thymus. Sequencing was performed with immunoSEQ multiplex PCR; in TCRdb, only in-frame clones are kept and a portion is missing. The sample shows about 500,000 clones, around 78% of them seen only once. This CDR3 spans 14 amino acids. V was shortened by 11 bases and J by 0 bases, with 16 bases between the two germline ends. Germline values: CDR1 MRHNA, CDR2 SNTAGT. The same data also went into a second study, on human thymus T cells. Turning to that study: Thymic samples were excised during corrective heart operations.

Sequenced sample: thymocytes. The V gene is TRBV6-4, the J gene TRBJ1-1; TRBD1 might be the D (5 bases). The receptor's source is a boy less than two years old with a congenital heart defect. DNA for the CDR3: TGTGCCTTCACTAAGGGGACTATGAACACTGAAGCTTTCTTT. This gives the protein CAFTKGTMNTEAFF.